What follows are 32 T cell receptor beta chains derived from one specimen sequenced in a study of PD-L1 blockade in urothelial cancer. Regarding time point: pretreatment peripheral blood. Method: immunoSEQ multiplex PCR; TCRdb's copy keeps in-frame clones and lacks some. The sample has roughly 95,000 clones, about nine tenths seen once. Sequenced material: PBMCs, taken around atezolizumab (anti-PD-L1) treatment. The source of these receptors is a man aged 60-69 years with urothelial cancer.

J is TRBJ1-1 and V is TRBV28, with D maybe TRBD1 (6 bases). The V end was cut by 6 bases, the J end by 1 base, with 18 bases between. There are 16 residues in the CDR3. The germline V gene encodes CDR1 MDHEN and CDR2 SYDVKM. Here the CDR3 reads CASRLTGGASNTEAFF. The DNA of the CDR3 is TGTGCCAGCAGGCTCACCGGGGGGGCCTCGAACACTGAAGCTTTCTTT. The full variable domain, its missing parts supplied by reference TRBV28 and TRBJ1-1, is DVKVTQSSRYLVKRTGEKVFLECVQDMDHENMFWYRQDPGLGLRLIYFSYDVKMKEKGDIPEGYSVSREKKERFSLILESASTNQTSMYLCASRLTGGASNTEAFFGQGTRLTVV.

The rearrangement joins TRBV4-3 to TRBJ1-3; the D is unclear. The V and J ends lost 0 bases and 7 bases respectively, with 7 bases between them. CDR1 and CDR2 from the germline V gene are LGHNA and YSLEER. This CDR3 spans 13 amino acids. The CDR3 reads CASSQDQRNTIYF. In DNA, the CDR3 is TGCGCCAGCAGCCAAGATCAGCGGAACACCATATATTTT.

The V and J genes are TRBV13 and TRBJ1-2, with D possibly matching TRBD1 (6 bases). V was pared by 5 bases and J by 7 bases, with 11 bases between. The germline V gene encodes CDR1 PRHDT and CDR2 FYEKMQ (reference sequence). This CDR3 is built from 12 residues. CDR3 region: CASSPQGRGYTF. The CDR3 DNA reads TGTGCCAGCAGCCCACAGGGTCGTGGCTACACCTTC.

In its sample, this clone was seen once. The sample has other DNA sequences that encode this CDR3 too. J is TRBJ2-7 and V is TRBV4-3, with 9 bases aligning to TRBD1. Trimming removed 3 bases from V and 2 bases from J; junction bases left unmatched: 2. The CDR3 runs 14 residues. The germline V gene encodes CDR1 LGHNA and CDR2 YSLEER. CDR3 amino acids: CASSQGTGPYEQYF. CDR3 bases: TGCGCCAGCAGCCAGGGGACAGGGCCCTACGAGCAGTACTTC.

J is TRBJ2-5 and V is TRBV4-2; a weak D match, TRBD2 (5 bases). V was clipped by 6 bases and J by 1 base, with 12 bases between them. The germline CDR1 and CDR2 sequences are LGHNA and YNFKEQ. The CDR3 runs to 14 residues. The CDR3 spells CASSTDWGQETQYF. CDR3 nucleotide sequence: TGTGCCAGCAGTACGGACTGGGGCCAAGAGACCCAGTACTTC.

This clone was detected only a few times. The same CDR3 is also encoded by other DNA sequences in this sample. The chain is built from TRBV5-1 and TRBJ1-2, with D possibly matching TRBD1 (6 bases). The V and J ends lost 0 bases and 2 bases respectively, with 8 bases between them. The CDR3 sequence is 14 residues long. Germline V gives CDR1 SGHRS, CDR2 YFSETQ. CDR3 in DNA: TGCGCCAGCAGCTTGGGGCAGGGGAACTATGGCTACACCTTC. It specifies CASSLGQGNYGYTF.

The chain joins TRBV2 to TRBJ1-3; perhaps TRBD1 as D (5 bases). Trimming took off 4 bases at V and 0 bases at J, with 13 bases between the two ends. Per the germline V gene, CDR1 is SNHLY and CDR2 is FYNNEI. The CDR3 sequence is 16 residues long. CDR3 in amino acids: CASSGTRSFSGNTIYF. CDR3 nucleotide sequence: TGTGCCAGCAGTGGGACAAGAAGTTTCTCTGGAAACACCATATATTTT.

The chain joins TRBV9 to TRBJ1-2; D perhaps matches TRBD1 (6 bases). The ends were cut back, 4 bases at V and 0 bases at J, with 19 bases in the middle. The CDR3 covers 17 residues. CDR1 is SGDLS, CDR2 YYNGEE, per germline. The CDR3 bases are TGTGCCAGCAGCCCTACGGGGGGGACAACCCCTAACTATGGCTACACCTTC. Translating it yields CASSPTGGTTPNYGYTF.

The chain links TRBV10-1 to TRBJ2-1; TRBD2 matches at 9 bases. The CDR3 has 17 residues. Germline trimming cut 4 bases from V and 4 bases from J; bases unmatched to any gene: 11. Germline CDR1 reads WNHNN; CDR2 reads SYGVQD (reference sequence). The CDR3 sequence is CASSGPTLAGVYNEQFF. For the CDR3, the DNA is TGCGCCAGCAGTGGCCCGACACTAGCGGGCGTATACAATGAGCAGTTCTTC.

This clone was observed a single time. The chain links TRBV21-1 to TRBJ2-3; TRBD1 was called by the table and not checked on the DNA. TRBV21-1 is shown as a pseudogene. This CDR3 has 14 residues. Here the CDR3 DNA reads TGTGCCAGCTCAAGAGGGCAGGGGTATAATACGCAGTATTTT. This gives the protein CASSRGQGYNTQYF.

This chain links TRBV13 with TRBJ2-3, with D possibly matching TRBD1 (5 bases). With 0 bases removed from V and 5 bases from J, the gap between germline ends came to 9 bases. The CDR3 covers 14 residues. Per germline, CDR1 PRHDT and CDR2 FYEKMQ (reference sequence). The CDR3 reads CASSLGQGKDTQYF. The CDR3 nucleotides read TGTGCCAGCAGCTTAGGGCAGGGAAAAGATACGCAGTATTTT.

The chain carries TRBV6-5 and TRBJ1-5; D is ambiguous. Looked up from germline, CDR1 is MNHEY and CDR2 is SVGAGI. Deletions cut 0 bases from V and 4 bases from J, with 10 bases between. The CDR3 is made up of 15 amino acids. CDR3 sequence (DNA): TGTGCCAGCAGTTACTCGTCAGATCGAAATCAGCCCCAGCATTTT. Translated, it gives CASSYSSDRNQPQHF.

V and J are TRBV5-5 and TRBJ1-1; tentatively, D is TRBD1 (6 bases). V was cut by 6 bases and J by 0 bases, with 18 bases left in between. This CDR3 comprises 16 residues. Germline V gene lookup returns CDR1 SGHKS and CDR2 YYEKEE (reference sequence). This CDR3 reads CASIQQPGHLNTEAFF. CDR3 bases: TGTGCCAGCATCCAGCAGCCGGGACACCTGAACACTGAAGCTTTCTTT.

The table lists this clone with a count of one. The chain recombines TRBV9 with TRBJ2-5; 7 bases line up with TRBD1. The V gene's germline CDR1 is SGDLS and CDR2 YYNGEE. This CDR3 has 16 amino acids. V was clipped by 0 bases and J by 2 bases; unmatched bases: 7. The DNA of the CDR3 is TGTGCCAGCAGCGTAGGGGCAACAGGGGCGCAAGAGACCCAGTACTTC. Translating it yields CASSVGATGAQETQYF.

The chain employs TRBV4-2 and TRBJ2-4; TRBD2 is a possible D gene (5 bases). In germline, CDR1 is LGHNA, CDR2 YNFKEQ. Trimming shortened V by 0 bases and J by 0 bases, and 12 bases separated the two germline ends. CDR3 length: 17 residues. The CDR3 nucleotides are TGTGCCAGCAGCCAAGAAGGTCGGGGATTAGCCAAAAACATTCAGTACTTC. It codes for CASSQEGRGLAKNIQYF.

This chain joins TRBV7-2 and TRBJ2-7; D possibly corresponds to TRBD2 (6 bases). Germline lookup yields CDR1 SGHTA and CDR2 FQGNSA. V lost 1 base and J lost 1, with 11 bases in between. The CDR3 length is 15 residues. CDR3 amino acids: CASSLELAMSYEQYF. In DNA, the CDR3 is TGTGCCAGCAGCTTAGAGCTAGCGATGTCCTACGAGCAGTACTTC.

This chain links TRBV19 with TRBJ2-1, with D possibly TRBD2 on 7 matching bases. Germline V gene lookup returns CDR1 LNHDA and CDR2 SQIVND (reference sequence). Deletions cut 3 bases from V and 7 bases from J, with 10 bases between. The CDR3 sequence is 13 residues long. The CDR3 bases are TGTGCCAGTAGTATGGGGGGGCCGAATGAGCAGTTCTTC. Its protein is CASSMGGPNEQFF.

CDR3: CASSMGLAGQQETQYF. DNA for the CDR3: TGTGCCAGCAGCATGGGACTAGCGGGCCAACAAGAGACCCAGTACTTC. The rearrangement links TRBV13 to TRBJ2-5; TRBD2 matches 12 bases. In germline, CDR1 is PRHDT, CDR2 FYEKMQ (reference sequence). CDR3 length: 16 residues. The J segment lost 2 bases and the V segment lost 5 bases, leaving 6 bases of the junction unmatched.

V gene TRBV11-3 combines with J gene TRBJ1-1; D is uncertain. The CDR3 is made up of 14 amino acids. V lost 5 bases and J 4 bases, leaving 14 bases between the germline ends. Germline values: CDR1 SGHNT, CDR2 YENEEA. The CDR3 loop is CASSPGRASTEAFF. CDR3 nucleotides: TGTGCCAGCAGCCCCGGGCGGGCCTCCACTGAAGCTTTCTTT.

The gene calls are TRBV5-1 and TRBJ2-1; 7 bases are shared with TRBD1. The germline V gene encodes CDR1 SGHRS and CDR2 YFSETQ. Trimming removed 6 bases from V and 8 bases from J; junction bases left unmatched: 8. This CDR3 spans 13 amino acids. CDR3 sequence reads: CASTGQVGDEQFF. In DNA form, the CDR3 reads TGCGCCAGCACCGGACAGGTTGGGGATGAGCAGTTCTTC.

This chain joins TRBV7-3 and TRBJ1-1, with 7 bases that match TRBD1. This CDR3 has 14 residues. Trimming cost V 5 bases and J 2 bases; bases outside gene matches: 5. Germline V CDR1 and CDR2: SGHTA, FQGTGA. The chain's CDR3 is CASSSTGDNTEAFF. DNA for the CDR3: TGTGCCAGCAGCAGTACAGGGGACAACACTGAAGCTTTCTTT.

This sequence joins TRBV6-1 and TRBJ2-3; D possibly corresponds to TRBD2 (5 bases). Trimming stripped 4 bases from V and 7 bases from J, with 6 bases between. CDR1 is MNHNS and CDR2 is SASEGT in the germline V gene. There are 11 residues in the CDR3. The CDR3 nucleotides are TGTGCCAGCAGTGGAGGGAATACGCAGTATTTT. Translated: CASSGGNTQYF.

The chain is built from TRBV9 and TRBJ2-3, with TRBD2 matching over 7 bases. This CDR3 is 15 amino acids long. Per germline, CDR1 SGDLS and CDR2 YYNGEE. J was trimmed by 1 base and V by 10 bases; bases with no gene match: 12. CDR3 bases: TGTGCCTCCCAGAGGAGCGGGGTGGGCACAGATACGCAGTATTTT. This gives the protein CASQRSGVGTDTQYF.

This chain connects TRBV5-1 to TRBJ2-3; 11 bases fit TRBD2. There are 16 residues in the CDR3. Trimming cost V 1 base and J 10 bases; bases outside gene matches: 11. Germline CDR1 SGHRS, CDR2 YFSETQ. The CDR3 nucleotides read TGCGCCAGCAGCTTGAGTAGCGGGGGGGAGAGGTCCTCGCAGTATTTT. Its protein is CASSLSSGGERSSQYF.

The V and J genes are TRBV6-6 and TRBJ2-7; TRBD2 might be the D (7 bases). Trimming shortened V by 6 bases and J by 2 bases, and 17 bases separated the two germline ends. Germline V gives CDR1 MNHNY, CDR2 SVGAGI (reference sequence). This CDR3 contains 15 residues. CDR3 loop: CASRLAGAPTYEQYF. CDR3 DNA: TGTGCCAGCAGACTGGCGGGGGCGCCCACCTACGAGCAGTACTTC.

The chain uses TRBV27 and TRBJ2-7, with D possibly TRBD1 on 5 matching bases. CDR3 length equals 15 residues. Trimming took off 5 bases at V and 0 bases at J, with 14 bases between the two ends. Germline V lookup: CDR1 MNHEY, CDR2 SMNVEV (reference sequence). CDR3 nucleotides: TGTGCCAGCAGTGCACAGGTTTTCAGCTCCTACGAGCAGTACTTC. It yields the protein CASSAQVFSSYEQYF.

The gene calls are TRBV29-1 and TRBJ2-7; possible D gene TRBD1, 6 bases. Trimming took 6 bases from V and 2 from J, leaving 11 bases between them. CDR3 length equals 12 residues. CDR1 and CDR2 from the germline V gene are SQVTM and ANQGSEA. CDR3 loop: CSVGRDTYEQYF. CDR3 in DNA: TGCAGCGTCGGCCGGGACACCTACGAGCAGTACTTC.

This rearrangement joins TRBV18 to TRBJ2-1; tentatively, D is TRBD1 (6 bases). With 0 bases removed from V and 8 bases from J, the gap between germline ends came to 11 bases. This CDR3 has 14 amino acids. Germline assignment: CDR1 KGHSH and CDR2 LQKENI. In DNA form, the CDR3 reads TGTGCCAGCTCACCACCTAGTTGGGGGCATGAGCAGTTCTTC. It encodes CASSPPSWGHEQFF.

V usage is TRBV4-1 and J usage is TRBJ1-5; the match to TRBD1 covers 8 bases. The CDR3 covers 15 residues. The junction had 7 bases not matched to a gene; V was cut back by 2 bases and J by 7 bases. Germline-derived CDR1 and CDR2 are MGHRA and YSYEKL. The CDR3 spells CASSQLTGAVQPQHF. CDR3 nucleotide sequence: TGCGCCAGCAGCCAACTGACAGGGGCGGTGCAGCCCCAGCATTTT.

The gene calls are TRBV5-4 and TRBJ2-7; 7 bases align to TRBD2. The CDR3 length is 16 residues. Trimming removed 2 bases from V and 0 bases from J; junction bases left unmatched: 8. Germline CDR1 is SGHNT and CDR2 is YYREEE (reference sequence). CDR3 loop: CASSFDPAGSSYEQYF. CDR3 in DNA: TGTGCCAGCAGCTTTGATCCAGCGGGGAGCTCCTACGAGCAGTACTTC.

The chain joins TRBV7-2 to TRBJ2-7, with 9 nucleotides matching TRBD2. Per germline, CDR1 SGHTA and CDR2 FQGNSA. CDR3 size: 15 residues. V dropped 1 base and J dropped 4; count of bases not matched to a gene: 5. CDR3 DNA: TGTGCCAGCAGCTTAGGAGCGGGGGGTCCTTACGAGCAGTACTTC. Its translation: CASSLGAGGPYEQYF.

This chain links TRBV2 with TRBJ1-3; D perhaps matches TRBD1 (5 bases). V shed 6 bases and J shed 6 bases, with 12 bases lying between them. There are 13 residues in the CDR3. CDR1 and CDR2 (germline): SNHLY, FYNNEI. The CDR3 sequence: CASRRGEENTIYF. The CDR3 DNA is TGTGCCAGCAGAAGGGGTGAAGAAAACACCATATATTTT.